The 3 T cell receptor beta chains in this list originate from one sample, sequenced in a study of human T cells and chemical hapten exposure. TCRdb re-called the RACE reads through MiXCR, storing one row per CDR3 protein. The sample contains tens of thousands of distinct CDR3 sequences, about 9.4% of which appear only once. Time point described: patch test 2, 6 weeks after DPC sensitization. Treatment noted: therapeutic diphenylcyclopropenone sensitization with weekly scalp DPC. The sequences come from whole blood, collected in connection with sensitization to the hapten diphenylcyclopropenone (DPC). Receptor source: a woman aged 50 to 60 with alopecia areata. Some clones in this sample may be carry-over from other donors' samples.

The table lists this clonotype with many counts. The rearrangement joins TRBV11-2 to TRBJ2-7; 12 bases fit TRBD2. The CDR3 runs 14 residues. J was trimmed by 2 bases and V by 6 bases; bases with no gene match: 2. CDR1 SGHAT and CDR2 FQNNGV come from the germline V gene. The chain's CDR3 is CASSLAGGPYEQYF. CDR3 DNA: TGTGCCAGCAGTCTAGCGGGAGGGCCCTACGAGCAGTACTTC.

In this sample, this clonotype turned up many times. The chain uses TRBV4-2 and TRBJ2-1; D might be TRBD2 (6 bases). Germline V CDR1 and CDR2: LGHNA, YNFKEQ. This CDR3 is 16 amino acids long. V dropped 0 bases and J dropped 0 bases, with 9 bases sitting between them. CDR3 in amino acids: CASSQDSGSSYNEQFF. The CDR3 DNA sequence: TGTGCCAGCAGCCAAGATAGCGGAAGCTCCTACAATGAGCAGTTCTTC.

This chain connects TRBV20-1 to TRBJ2-7; TRBD2 aligns across 11 bases. Per germline, CDR1 DFQATT and CDR2 SNEGSKA (reference sequence). CDR3 size: 15 residues. V shed 6 bases, J shed 1 base, and the junction held 8 bases outside the gene matches. The CDR3 sequence: CSATDSGRVSYEQYF. In DNA form, the CDR3 reads TGCAGTGCCACTGATAGCGGGAGGGTATCCTACGAGCAGTACTTC.